Listed below are T cell receptor beta chains from one sample, sequenced in a study of metastatic and nonmetastatic thyroid tumors. TCRdb re-processed the PCR reads through MiXCR. The sample has over 25,000 clones, about 3.9% seen once. Sequencing used blood. All receptors derive from a female donor with papillary thyroid cancer or a benign thyroid nodule (not recorded which). Some clones in this sample may be carry-over from other donors' samples. The CDR3 runs from the conserved cysteine through the conserved F or W. D genes are given only for firm matches. Clone size is not always given. Where it is, it says once, few, many or a class for expanded clones.

cdr3_nt: TGCAGCGTTGAAGATCGTCGAAGGGGAACAGATACGCAGTATTTT; cdr3_aa: CSVEDRRRGTDTQYF; j_call: TRBJ2-3; d_call: NA; v_call: TRBV29-1; clone_size: many
cdr3_nt: TGTGCCAGCAGCTTAGTCCGAGCAGCGGTCTATGGCTACACCTTC; cdr3_aa: CASSLVRAAVYGYTF; j_call: TRBJ1-2; d_call: NA; v_call: TRBV7-2; clone_size: few
cdr3_nt: TGTGCCTGGAGCGGTAACAGGGGGGGGAAAGCTTTCTTT; cdr3_aa: CAWSGNRGGKAFF; j_call: TRBJ1-1; d_call: TRBD1; v_call: TRBV30; clone_size: few
cdr3_nt: TGCGCCAGCAGCTCCGCGCCTGGGGCCAAAAACATTCAGTACTTC; cdr3_aa: CASSSAPGAKNIQYF; j_call: TRBJ2-4; d_call: NA; v_call: TRBV5-1; clone_size: many
cdr3_nt: TGTGCCAGCAGGATACAGGGGGTTAACTATGGCTACACCTTC; cdr3_aa: CASRIQGVNYGYTF; j_call: TRBJ1-2; d_call: TRBD1; v_call: TRBV6-2/TRBV6-3; clone_size: NA
cdr3_nt: TGTGCCAGCAGTTTAGGGGCGGTCGCGGGAAACACCATATATTTT; cdr3_aa: CASSLGAVAGNTIYF; j_call: TRBJ1-3; d_call: NA; v_call: TRBV12-3/TRBV12-4; clone_size: medium-sized
cdr3_nt: TGTGCCAGCAGCCCACAGGGAAATAGGCAGTTCTTC; cdr3_aa: CASSPQGNRQFF; j_call: TRBJ2-1; d_call: NA; v_call: TRBV5-6; clone_size: many
cdr3_nt: TGCGCCAGCAGGGGGGAGCGAGTCGGGGAGCTGTTTTTT; cdr3_aa: CASRGERVGELFF; j_call: TRBJ2-2; d_call: NA; v_call: TRBV4-1; clone_size: once
cdr3_nt: TGTGCCAGCAGTGAACGGACTCAGTGGGGTGCTGGAAACACCATATATTTT; cdr3_aa: CASSERTQWGAGNTIYF; j_call: TRBJ1-3; d_call: NA; v_call: TRBV6-1; clone_size: medium-sized
cdr3_nt: TGTGCCAGCAGTTTGAGGCTAGCGGGAGCCTACGAGCAGTACTTC; cdr3_aa: CASSLRLAGAYEQYF; j_call: TRBJ2-7; d_call: TRBD2; v_call: TRBV27; clone_size: NA
cdr3_nt: TGTGCCACCAGCAGAGATCGTGGGCAGGTCACTGGTGAGCTGTTTTTT; cdr3_aa: CATSRDRGQVTGELFF; j_call: TRBJ2-2; d_call: NA; v_call: TRBV15; clone_size: NA
cdr3_nt: TGTGCCAGCAGTTCGGGTGGTGGGGCCAATGTCCTGACTTTC; cdr3_aa: CASSSGGGANVLTF; j_call: TRBJ2-6; d_call: NA; v_call: TRBV6-5; clone_size: NA
cdr3_nt: TGTGCCAGTAGTCCTTTACGGGACGCTGTCCAAGAGACCCAGTACTTC; cdr3_aa: CASSPLRDAVQETQYF; j_call: TRBJ2-5; d_call: NA; v_call: TRBV19; clone_size: NA
cdr3_nt: TGCGCCAGCAGCCGGGGACCGTACGAGCAGTACTTC; cdr3_aa: CASSRGPYEQYF; j_call: TRBJ2-7; d_call: NA; v_call: TRBV4-1; clone_size: NA
cdr3_nt: TGTGCCAGCAGCCAAGACGGAACCAAGCTGTTTTTT; cdr3_aa: CASSQDGTKLFF; j_call: TRBJ2-2; d_call: NA; v_call: TRBV4-2; clone_size: many
cdr3_nt: TGTGCCAGCAGCGCAACTATCGACAGGTGGAAAAGCTCTGGGGCCAACGTCCTGACTTTC; cdr3_aa: CASSATIDRWKSSGANVLTF; j_call: TRBJ2-6; d_call: NA; v_call: TRBV9; clone_size: many
cdr3_nt: TGCAGTGCTGAGGCGACTAAGCCAAATGAGCAGTTCTTC; cdr3_aa: CSAEATKPNEQFF; j_call: TRBJ2-1; d_call: NA; v_call: TRBV20-1; clone_size: NA
cdr3_nt: TGTGCCAGCAGCCAATTGTGGGCTAGCGGGAGCTCCTACGAGCAGTACTTC; cdr3_aa: CASSQLWASGSSYEQYF; j_call: TRBJ2-7; d_call: TRBD2; v_call: TRBV7-2; clone_size: many
cdr3_nt: TGTGTCAGCAGCTTAGAGCGGGGATTATGCTACACCTTC; cdr3_aa: CVSSLERGLCYTF; j_call: TRBJ1-2; d_call: NA; v_call: TRBV7-2; clone_size: few
cdr3_nt: TGTGCCAGCAGTTCGAGCGGCTTCGGGGAGCTGTTTTTT; cdr3_aa: CASSSSGFGELFF; j_call: TRBJ2-2; d_call: NA; v_call: TRBV6-4; clone_size: few
cdr3_nt: TGTGCCAGCAAAGGGACAGGGGGAGCCGGGGAGCTGTTTTTT; cdr3_aa: CASKGTGGAGELFF; j_call: TRBJ2-2; d_call: TRBD1; v_call: TRBV12-3/TRBV12-4; clone_size: medium-sized
cdr3_nt: TGCGCCAGCAGCTTGGGGGCAGCGGGGGCCCGGCTGTTTTTT; cdr3_aa: CASSLGAAGARLFF; j_call: TRBJ2-2; d_call: TRBD2; v_call: TRBV5-1; clone_size: NA
cdr3_nt: TGTGCCAGCAGCTTACGGAGCGGGGCCCAAAACATTCAGTACTTC; cdr3_aa: CASSLRSGAQNIQYF; j_call: TRBJ2-4; d_call: TRBD2; v_call: TRBV7-3; clone_size: NA
cdr3_nt: TGTGCCAGCAGTCGACAGGGGGCATATGGCTACACCTTC; cdr3_aa: CASSRQGAYGYTF; j_call: TRBJ1-2; d_call: TRBD1; v_call: TRBV28; clone_size: medium-sized
cdr3_nt: TGTGCCAGCGGCCTAGAAGGCACAGATACGCAGTATTTT; cdr3_aa: CASGLEGTDTQYF; j_call: TRBJ2-3; d_call: NA; v_call: TRBV9; clone_size: many
cdr3_nt: TGTGCCAGCAGTGAACCTAGCGGGAGGGCGCGCAATGAGCAGTTCTTC; cdr3_aa: CASSEPSGRARNEQFF; j_call: TRBJ2-1; d_call: TRBD2; v_call: TRBV2; clone_size: NA